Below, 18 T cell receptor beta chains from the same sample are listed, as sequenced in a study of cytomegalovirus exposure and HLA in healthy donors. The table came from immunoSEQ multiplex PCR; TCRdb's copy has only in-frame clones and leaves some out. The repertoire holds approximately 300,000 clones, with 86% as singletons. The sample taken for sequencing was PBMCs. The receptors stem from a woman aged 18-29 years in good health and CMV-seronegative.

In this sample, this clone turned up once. CDR3 region: CASRDQGLAFF. The CDR3 DNA reads as TGTGCCAGCCGAGACCAGGGTTTAGCTTTCTTT. The V call is TRBV18, the J call TRBJ1-1; a weak D match, TRBD1 (5 bases). Germline CDR1 reads KGHSH; CDR2 reads LQKENI. The ends were cut back, 8 bases at V and 10 bases at J, with 14 bases in the middle. The CDR3 has 11 residues.

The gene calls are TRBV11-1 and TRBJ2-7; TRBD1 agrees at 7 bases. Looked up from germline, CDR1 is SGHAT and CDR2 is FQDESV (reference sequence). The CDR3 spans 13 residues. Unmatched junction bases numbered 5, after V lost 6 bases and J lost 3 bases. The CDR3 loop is CASRSTGIYEQYF. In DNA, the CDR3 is TGTGCCAGCAGGTCGACAGGGATCTACGAGCAGTACTTC.

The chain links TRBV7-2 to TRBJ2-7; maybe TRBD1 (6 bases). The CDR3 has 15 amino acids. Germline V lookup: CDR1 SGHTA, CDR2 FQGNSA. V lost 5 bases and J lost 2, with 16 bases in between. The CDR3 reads CASSPSRDTTYEQYF. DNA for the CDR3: TGTGCCAGCAGCCCGTCCCGGGACACAACCTACGAGCAGTACTTC.

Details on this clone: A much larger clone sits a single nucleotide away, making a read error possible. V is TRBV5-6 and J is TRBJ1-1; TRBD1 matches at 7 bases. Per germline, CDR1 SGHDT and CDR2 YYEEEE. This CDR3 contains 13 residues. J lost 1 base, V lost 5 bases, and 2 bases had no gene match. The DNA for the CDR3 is TGTGCCAGCAGTGGGACAGCGAACACTGAAGCTTTCTTT. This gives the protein CASSGTANTEAFF.

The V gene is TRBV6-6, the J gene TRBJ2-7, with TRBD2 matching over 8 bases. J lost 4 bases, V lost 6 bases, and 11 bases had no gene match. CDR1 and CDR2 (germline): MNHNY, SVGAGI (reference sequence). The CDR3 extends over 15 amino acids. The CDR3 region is CASRDESGSRYEQYF. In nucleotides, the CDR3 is TGTGCCAGCAGGGACGAGAGCGGGAGCCGTTACGAGCAGTACTTC.

CDR3 sequence: CASSEVGLAVETQYF. CDR3 DNA: TGTGCCAGCAGTGAAGTAGGCCTAGCGGTGGAGACCCAGTACTTC. This rearrangement joins TRBV2 to TRBJ2-5; 7 bases align to TRBD2. Germline CDR1 reads SNHLY; CDR2 reads FYNNEI. Unmatched junction bases numbered 7, after V lost 1 base and J lost 5 bases. CDR3 size: 15 residues.

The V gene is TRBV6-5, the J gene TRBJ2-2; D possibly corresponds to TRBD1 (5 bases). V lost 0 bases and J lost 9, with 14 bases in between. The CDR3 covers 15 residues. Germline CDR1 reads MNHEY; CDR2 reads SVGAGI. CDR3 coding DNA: TGTGCCAGCAGTTACTCGTTCGTGGACACTCGGGAGCTGTTTTTT. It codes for CASSYSFVDTRELFF.

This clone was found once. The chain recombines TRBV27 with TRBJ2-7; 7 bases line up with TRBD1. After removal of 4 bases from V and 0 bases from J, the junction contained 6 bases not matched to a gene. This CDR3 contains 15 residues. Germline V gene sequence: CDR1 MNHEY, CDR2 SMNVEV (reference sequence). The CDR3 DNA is TGTGCCAGCAGTTGGGCCCGGGACAGCTCCTACGAGCAGTACTTC. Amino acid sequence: CASSWARDSSYEQYF.

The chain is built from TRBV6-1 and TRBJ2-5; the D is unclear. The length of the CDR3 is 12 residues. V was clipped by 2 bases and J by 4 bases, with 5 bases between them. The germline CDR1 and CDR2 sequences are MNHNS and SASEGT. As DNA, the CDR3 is TGTGCCAGCAGTGAAATAGCAGAGACCCAGTACTTC. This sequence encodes CASSEIAETQYF.

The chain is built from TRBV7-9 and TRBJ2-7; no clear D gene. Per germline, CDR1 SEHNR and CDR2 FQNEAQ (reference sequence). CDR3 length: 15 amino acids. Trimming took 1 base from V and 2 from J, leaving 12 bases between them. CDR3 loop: CASSLGQLKPYEQYF. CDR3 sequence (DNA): TGTGCCAGCAGCTTAGGCCAACTGAAACCCTACGAGCAGTACTTC.

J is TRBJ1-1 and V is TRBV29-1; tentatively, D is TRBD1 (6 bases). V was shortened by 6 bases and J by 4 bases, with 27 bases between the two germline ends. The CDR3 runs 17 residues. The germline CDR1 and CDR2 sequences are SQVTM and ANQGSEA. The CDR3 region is CSVSSPGSQGPGTEAFF. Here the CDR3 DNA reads TGCAGCGTATCAAGTCCGGGGTCGCAGGGGCCGGGCACTGAAGCTTTCTTT.

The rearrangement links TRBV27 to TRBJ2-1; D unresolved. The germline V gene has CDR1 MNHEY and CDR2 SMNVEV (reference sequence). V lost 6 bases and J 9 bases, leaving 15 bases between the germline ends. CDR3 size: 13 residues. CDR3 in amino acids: CASRVPWSVEQFF. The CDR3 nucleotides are TGTGCCAGCAGGGTGCCTTGGTCGGTTGAGCAGTTCTTC.

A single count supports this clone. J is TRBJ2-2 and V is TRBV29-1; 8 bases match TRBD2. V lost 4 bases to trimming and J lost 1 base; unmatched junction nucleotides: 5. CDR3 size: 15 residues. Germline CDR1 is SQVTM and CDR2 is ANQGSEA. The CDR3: CSVVSSGENTGELFF. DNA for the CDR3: TGCAGCGTTGTCAGTAGCGGGGAGAACACCGGGGAGCTGTTTTTT.

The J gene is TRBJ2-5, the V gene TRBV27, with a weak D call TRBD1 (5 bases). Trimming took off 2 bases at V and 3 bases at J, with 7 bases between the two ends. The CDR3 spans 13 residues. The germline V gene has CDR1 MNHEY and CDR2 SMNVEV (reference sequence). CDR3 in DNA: TGTGCCAGCAGTTTACAGGGTAAAGAGACCCAGTACTTC. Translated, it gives CASSLQGKETQYF.

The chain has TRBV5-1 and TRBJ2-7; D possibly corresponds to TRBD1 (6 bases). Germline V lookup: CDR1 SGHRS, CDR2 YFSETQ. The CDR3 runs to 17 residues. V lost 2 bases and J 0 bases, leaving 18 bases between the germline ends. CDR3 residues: CASSFRADRRNSYEQYF. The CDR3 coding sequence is TGCGCCAGCAGCTTTAGGGCTGACAGGCGTAACTCCTACGAGCAGTACTTC.

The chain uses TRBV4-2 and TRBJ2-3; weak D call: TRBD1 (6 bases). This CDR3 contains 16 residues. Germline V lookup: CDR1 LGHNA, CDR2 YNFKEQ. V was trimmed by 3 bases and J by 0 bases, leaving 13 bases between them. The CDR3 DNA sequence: TGTGCCAGCAGCCACTACGGACAGCCGAGCACAGATACGCAGTATTTT. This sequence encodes CASSHYGQPSTDTQYF.

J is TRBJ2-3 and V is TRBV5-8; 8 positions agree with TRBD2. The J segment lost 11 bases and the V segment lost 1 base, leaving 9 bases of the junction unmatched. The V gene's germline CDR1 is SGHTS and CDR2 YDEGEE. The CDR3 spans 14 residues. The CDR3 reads CASSLTAGARRQYF. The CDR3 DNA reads TGTGCCAGCAGCTTGACAGCGGGGGCTAGGAGGCAGTATTTT.

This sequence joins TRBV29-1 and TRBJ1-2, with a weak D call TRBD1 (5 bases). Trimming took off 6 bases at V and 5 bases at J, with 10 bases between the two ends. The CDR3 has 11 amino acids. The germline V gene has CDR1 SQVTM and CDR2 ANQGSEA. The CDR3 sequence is CSVEQAYGYTF. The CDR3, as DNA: TGCAGCGTGGAACAGGCTTATGGCTACACCTTC.